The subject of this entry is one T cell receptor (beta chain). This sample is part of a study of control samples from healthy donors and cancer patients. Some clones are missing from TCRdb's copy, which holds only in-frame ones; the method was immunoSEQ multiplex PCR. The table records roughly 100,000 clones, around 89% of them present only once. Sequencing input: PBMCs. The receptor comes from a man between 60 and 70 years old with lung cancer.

CDR3 DNA: TGTGCCAGCAGTCGGGGACAGGCGGGCCTTGAAGCTTTCTTT. The encoded protein is CASSRGQAGLEAFF. The chain employs TRBV6-5 and TRBJ1-1; 8 bases match TRBD1. V lost 5 bases and J lost 7; bases outside the gene matches: 9. Looked up from germline, CDR1 is MNHEY and CDR2 is SVGAGI. This CDR3 is 14 amino acids long.